This TCR beta chain comes out of a study of shared clonotypes between healthy human individuals. Study-level findings and limits: Rarefaction showed sorted-subset sequencing was incomplete despite large depth.

Sequencing was performed with immunoSEQ multiplex PCR; in TCRdb, only in-frame clones are kept and a portion is missing. The profile shows around 2,100,000 clones, over 85% of them singletons. Naive CD8 cells comprised CD45RO-negative, CCR7-positively selected cells, excluding terminally differentiated effector memory CD45RA+ cells. On this clone itself: Its antigen is unidentified.

V was pared by 5 bases and J by 4 bases, with 17 bases between. From germline, CDR1 is MDHEN and CDR2 SYDVKM. This CDR3 region has 16 residues. The sequencing input was naive CD8+ T cells sorted from blood. The receptor was isolated from a man between 18 and 29 years old in good health. The V call is TRBV28, the J call TRBJ2-2; D uncertain. CDR3 DNA: TGTGCCAGCAGTACCCCCCACGAGTCCACCACCGGGGAGCTGTTTTTT. This encodes CASSTPHESTTGELFF. Complete variable domain (other parts from reference TRBV28 and TRBJ2-2): DVKVTQSSRYLVKRTGEKVFLECVQDMDHENMFWYRQDPGLGLRLIYFSYDVKMKEKGDIPEGYSVSREKKERFSLILESASTNQTSMYLCASSTPHESTTGELFFGEGSRLTVL.